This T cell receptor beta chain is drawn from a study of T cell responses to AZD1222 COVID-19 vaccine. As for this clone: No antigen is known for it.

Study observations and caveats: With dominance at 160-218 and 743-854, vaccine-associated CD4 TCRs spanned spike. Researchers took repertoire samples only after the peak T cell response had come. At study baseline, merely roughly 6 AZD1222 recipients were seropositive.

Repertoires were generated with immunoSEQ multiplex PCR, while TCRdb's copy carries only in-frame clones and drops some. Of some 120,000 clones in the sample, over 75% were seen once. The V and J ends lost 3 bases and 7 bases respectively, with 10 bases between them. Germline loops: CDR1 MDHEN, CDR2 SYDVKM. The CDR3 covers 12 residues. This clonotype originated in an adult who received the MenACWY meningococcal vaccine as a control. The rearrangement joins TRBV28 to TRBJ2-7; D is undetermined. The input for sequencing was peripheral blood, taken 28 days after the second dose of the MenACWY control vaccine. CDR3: CASSLGNREQYF. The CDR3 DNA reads TGTGCCAGCAGTTTGGGCAACAGAGAGCAGTACTTC.